This T cell receptor (beta chain) was sequenced for a study of cytomegalovirus exposure and HLA in healthy donors. While unrecorded immune exposures were likely, the donors were nominally healthy when sampled. Primers: 60 Vbeta forward and 13 Jbeta reverse. Profiling relied on immunoSEQ multiplex PCR, and the TCRdb table lists in-frame clones only, not all of them. The sample shows under 55,000 clones, more than 65% of them seen only once. Germline V gene lookup returns CDR1 LGHNA and CDR2 YNFKEQ. V dropped 8 bases and J dropped 7; count of bases not matched to a gene: 9. The CDR3 consists of 14 residues.

The genes are TRBV4-2 and TRBJ2-1; TRBD2 aligns across 9 bases. Sequencing was carried out using PBMCs. This TCR came from a woman in her 50s in good health and CMV-seronegative. CDR3 protein: CASGRERGANEQFF. The CDR3 nucleotides read TGTGCCAGCGGAAGGGAGCGGGGGGCGAATGAGCAGTTCTTC.